This T cell receptor beta chain was identified in a study of Tregs in tolerant kidney transplant recipients. Study-level information: The nonmyeloablative bone marrow transplants came from related graft donors, with transient mixed chimerism.

Study outcomes and limitations: Nucleotide sequences could not be compared across some patients' samples due to primer changes.

Of note for this clone: Antigen unknown.

Produced via immunoSEQ multiplex PCR; TCRdb's table is partial and in-frame only. Of around 63,000 clones listed, approximately 83% are singletons. The CDR3 spans 15 residues. V dropped 4 bases and J dropped 4; count of bases not matched to a gene: 4. Germline V gives CDR1 MNHEY, CDR2 SMNVEV (reference sequence). V gene TRBV27 combines with J gene TRBJ1-5; 10 bases match TRBD1. This clonotype was obtained from a human donor who received a combined kidney and bone marrow transplant. This sample comprised Tregs from blood, obtained before the transplant. The CDR3 DNA reads as TGTGCCAGCAGTTCACGACAGGGGGCTAATCAGCCCCAGCATTTT. This translates into CASSSRQGANQPQHF.